These 20 T cell receptor beta chains were all obtained from the same sample, sequenced in a study of blood T cells in healthy people across ages. A sample-barcoded 5' primer and a J-beta primer mix were used in a second PCR of roughly 7 to 11 cycles. TCRdb fed the 5' RACE reads into MiXCR, producing one record per CDR3 protein. Altogether 800,000 to 1,300,000 distinct CDR3 sequences are present, 25% being singletons, with the ten largest covering around 0.75%. Separately, the same data were catalogued under a study of T cells of mothers and their children.

Material for sequencing was blood. The receptors originated from a girl aged 2 to 9 in good health.

This clonotype was seen ten or more times. This chain connects TRBV3-1 to TRBJ1-1; no clear D gene. CDR1 LGHDT and CDR2 YNNKEL come from the germline V gene (reference sequence). CDR3 length equals 13 residues. Trimming removed 4 bases from V and 2 bases from J, with 8 bases in between. CDR3 amino acids: CASSRGLNTEAFF. For the CDR3, the DNA is TGTGCCAGCAGCCGCGGACTTAACACTGAAGCTTTCTTT.

This chain joins TRBV2 and TRBJ2-7, with 9 positions matching TRBD1. V shed 6 bases, J shed 9 bases, and the junction held 9 bases outside the gene matches. The CDR3 runs to 13 residues. Germline CDR1 and CDR2: SNHLY and FYNNEI. The CDR3, as DNA: TGTGCCAGCAGAGGACAGGGGACTTCGGGGCAGTACTTC. The encoded protein is CASRGQGTSGQYF. Based on the CDR3 plus reference TRBV2 and TRBJ2-7, the full variable domain is EPEVTQTPSHQVTQMGQEVILRCVPISNHLYFYWYRQILGQKVEFLVSFYNNEISEKSEIFDDQFSVERPDGSNFTLKIRSTKLEDSAMYFCASRGQGTSGQYFGPGTRLTVT.

This clonotype was recorded many times. This sequence joins TRBV7-2 and TRBJ1-2; D not resolved. Germline lookup yields CDR1 SGHTA and CDR2 FQGNSA. The V end lost 5 bases, the J end lost 2 bases, and 9 bases lay between the germline ends. The CDR3 covers 13 residues. The chain's CDR3 is CASSPDTNYGYTF. In DNA form, the CDR3 reads TGTGCCAGCAGCCCCGACACCAACTATGGCTACACCTTC. The variable domain in full, with the rest retrieved from reference TRBV7-2 and TRBJ1-2, is GAGVSQSPSNKVTEKGKDVELRCDPISGHTALYWYRQSLGQGLEFLIYFQGNSAPDKSGLPSDRFSAERTGGSVSTLTIQRTQQEDSAVYLCASSPDTNYGYTFGSGTRLTVV.

The chain has TRBV29-1 and TRBJ2-5, with 7 nucleotides matching TRBD1. The J call is doubtful: the DNA matches TRBJ2-1 better. CDR3 length: 13 residues. Germline CDR1 SQVTM, CDR2 ANQGSEA. The CDR3 DNA is TGCAGCATCCGACAGGGTTCGGGTAATGAGCAGTTCTTC. It specifies CSIRQGSGNEQFF.

The genes are TRBV28 and TRBJ1-2; TRBD1 matches at 10 bases. V was pared by 4 bases and J by 0 bases, with 11 bases of the junction left unmatched. This CDR3 region has 18 residues. CDR1 and CDR2 (germline): MDHEN, SYDVKM. The CDR3 sequence: CASSYSRDRGETNYGYTF. For the CDR3, the DNA is TGTGCCAGCAGTTATTCCCGGGACAGGGGTGAGACTAACTATGGCTACACCTTC.

J is TRBJ1-2 and V is TRBV5-4; a weak D match, TRBD1 (6 bases). V lost 3 bases, J lost 6 bases, and 18 bases lay in between. The germline V gene has CDR1 SGHNT and CDR2 YYREEE (reference sequence). This CDR3 is 15 amino acids long. The CDR3: CASSSTAGGLDGYTF. The CDR3, as DNA: TGTGCCAGCAGCTCAACGGCCGGGGGGCTCGATGGCTACACCTTC.

This clonotype was seen a single time. This chain connects TRBV3-1 to TRBJ2-1; TRBD2 matches 13 bases. The germline V gene has CDR1 LGHDT and CDR2 YNNKEL (reference sequence). V shed 4 bases, J shed 1 base, and the junction held 13 bases outside the gene matches. The CDR3 is 20 residues long. CDR3 in amino acids: CASSLGLAGARALSYNEQFF. In DNA form, the CDR3 reads TGTGCCAGCAGCCTCGGACTAGCGGGGGCTCGAGCCCTTTCCTACAATGAGCAGTTCTTC.

The chain links TRBV28 to TRBJ2-7, with TRBD2 identical over 10 bases. Germline V lookup: CDR1 MDHEN, CDR2 SYDVKM. Losses at the gene ends were 1 base for V and 5 bases for J; bases not matched to a gene: 8. The CDR3 covers 16 residues. CDR3 nucleotide sequence: TGTGCCAGCAGTTTATTGTCTAGCGGGAGTAGGCACGAGCAGTACTTC. It codes for CASSLLSSGSRHEQYF.

This clonotype was seen only a few times. The chain employs TRBV5-1 and TRBJ2-1; D is ambiguous. The germline V and J ends were trimmed by 0 bases and 3 bases, with 7 bases remaining between them. The germline V gene encodes CDR1 SGHRS and CDR2 YFSETQ. CDR3 length: 14 residues. CDR3 in amino acids: CASSLAHSYNEQFF. In nucleotides, the CDR3 is TGCGCCAGCAGCTTGGCCCACAGCTACAATGAGCAGTTCTTC.

A few counts support this clonotype. This chain uses TRBV5-5 with TRBJ2-5; tentatively, D is TRBD2 (5 bases). V lost 0 bases to trimming and J lost 5 bases, with 14 bases between them. Looked up from germline, CDR1 is SGHKS and CDR2 is YYEKEE (reference sequence). This CDR3 has 15 residues. Written as DNA, the CDR3 is TGTGCCAGCAGCTTGGCCGCGAGGGCCCTGGAGACCCAGTACTTC. The encoded protein is CASSLAARALETQYF.

The chain's CDR3 is CASSQDRPNEETQYF. The DNA for the CDR3 is TGCGCCAGCAGCCAAGATCGGCCAAATGAAGAGACCCAGTACTTC. V usage is TRBV4-1 and J usage is TRBJ2-5; D is unclear. CDR1 is MGHRA, CDR2 YSYEKL, per germline. CDR3 length: 15 amino acids. V lost 0 bases, J lost 3 bases, and 11 bases lay in between.

This clonotype appeared a few times. The chain couples TRBV20-1 to TRBJ2-1; perhaps TRBD2 as D (5 bases). With 1 base removed from V and 5 bases from J, the gap between germline ends came to 15 bases. This CDR3 is built from 15 residues. CDR1 DFQATT and CDR2 SNEGSKA come from the germline V gene (reference sequence). This CDR3 reads CSARAWTPGDNEQFF. The CDR3 DNA sequence: TGCAGTGCTAGAGCCTGGACTCCTGGGGACAATGAGCAGTTCTTC.

This sequence joins TRBV7-9 and TRBJ2-5, with D perhaps matching TRBD2 (6 bases). The end of the DNA aligns better with TRBJ2-1, so the J call may be wrong. The germline CDR1 and CDR2 sequences are SEHNR and FQNEAQ (reference sequence). The CDR3 has 14 amino acids. CDR3 coding DNA: TGTGCCAGCAGCTTAGGCGATGGGGGGAATGAGCAGTTCTTC. It is translated as CASSLGDGGNEQFF.

The chain recombines TRBV3-1 with TRBJ2-1; a weak D match, TRBD2 (6 bases). CDR1 LGHDT and CDR2 YNNKEL come from the germline V gene (reference sequence). Trimming stripped 1 base from V and 6 bases from J, with 16 bases between. The CDR3 sequence is 16 residues long. The CDR3 loop is CASSQGIGRTPNEQFF. Written as DNA, the CDR3 is TGTGCCAGCAGCCAAGGCATCGGGAGAACCCCCAATGAGCAGTTCTTC.

This chain connects TRBV12-3 or TRBV12-4 to TRBJ2-2; 7 nucleotides line up with TRBD2. J gave up 3 bases and V 3 bases, and 10 bases lay outside the gene matches. The length of the CDR3 is 17 residues. CDR3 in amino acids: CASSLFGAGGDTGELFF. The CDR3 bases are TGTGCCAGCAGTTTGTTCGGCGCTGGGGGGGACACCGGGGAGCTGTTTTTT.

V gene TRBV29-1 combines with J gene TRBJ1-6; possibly TRBD1 for D (5 bases). The CDR3 runs to 14 residues. V was trimmed by 7 bases and J by 8 bases, leaving 18 bases between them. Germline-derived CDR1 and CDR2 are SQVTM and ANQGSEA. In DNA form, the CDR3 reads TGCAGCGCTCGGGGGGGTTCGGGGGATTCACCCCTCCACTTT. Its translation: CSARGGSGDSPLHF.

Note on this clonotype: At one end the junction does not follow the germline gene, possibly because of a read error. The chain recombines TRBV2 with TRBJ1-5, with 7 bases fitting TRBD1. Germline CDR1 and CDR2: SNHLY and FYNNEI. The CDR3 is 14 residues long. The CDR3 loop is CASRDRVSNRPQHF. The CDR3 DNA reads TGTGCCAGCCGAGACAGGGTCAGCAATCGGCCCCAGCATTTT. The whole variable domain, filled in from reference TRBV2 and TRBJ1-5, reads EPEVTQTPSHQVTQMGQEVILRCVPISNHLYFYWYRQILGQKVEFLVSFYNNEISEKSEIFDDQFSVERPDGSNFTLKIRSTKLEDSAMYFCASRDRVSNRPQHFGDGTRLSIL.

To note about this clonotype: One end of the junction is discordant with germline, which a read error may explain. The rearrangement joins TRBV25-1 to TRBJ2-7; no definite D call. The germline gives CDR1 MGHDK, CDR2 SYGVNS. CDR3 length: 11 amino acids. CDR3 residues: CASRELNEQYF. The CDR3 bases are TGTGCCAGCAGAGAATTAAACGAGCAGTACTTC.

The chain has TRBV4-1 and TRBJ2-5; 8 bases align to TRBD1. Trimming took 0 bases from V and 5 from J; bases not matched to a gene: 2. In germline, CDR1 is MGHRA, CDR2 YSYEKL. The CDR3 is 14 residues long. The CDR3 sequence is CASSQDRGRETQYF. Here the CDR3 DNA reads TGCGCCAGCAGCCAAGACAGGGGGCGCGAGACCCAGTACTTC.

This chain uses TRBV2 with TRBJ1-1; 8 nucleotides line up with TRBD1. The CDR3 covers 12 residues. The V and J ends lost 11 bases and 0 bases, in that order; junction bases with no gene match: 2. Germline lookup yields CDR1 SNHLY and CDR2 FYNNEI. CDR3 sequence: CAGTGLNTEAFF. The CDR3 bases are TGTGCCGGGACAGGTCTGAACACTGAAGCTTTCTTT.